The clone carrying this T cell receptor (beta chain) appeared many times. The antigen is unknown. The sample comes from a study of CD8 T cells in ankylosing spondylitis. Study-level points and caveats: Disease-linked clones reportedly showed significant enrichment in matched ankylosing spondylitis synovial fluid.

CDR3 length equals 18 residues. The V gene end was trimmed by 4 bases and the J gene end by 4 bases; junction bases not matched to a gene: 14. Germline CDR1 is SGHVS and CDR2 is FQNEAQ. One entry per CDR3 protein results from TCRdb running MiXCR on the 5' RACE reads. The repertoire holds about 140,000 distinct CDR3 sequences, about an eighth seen once, with 4.1% in the top ten. The V call is TRBV7-8, the J call TRBJ2-1; 9 positions match TRBD2. The sample comprised blood, either unsorted or a sorted T cell fraction (not recorded which). This receptor was identified in a female donor with ankylosing spondylitis or in good health (not recorded which). CDR3 DNA sequence: TGTGCCAGCAGCTCCCCGGGACTAGCTGCTTCCTCTTACAATGAGCAGTTCTTC. This gives the protein CASSSPGLAASSYNEQFF.